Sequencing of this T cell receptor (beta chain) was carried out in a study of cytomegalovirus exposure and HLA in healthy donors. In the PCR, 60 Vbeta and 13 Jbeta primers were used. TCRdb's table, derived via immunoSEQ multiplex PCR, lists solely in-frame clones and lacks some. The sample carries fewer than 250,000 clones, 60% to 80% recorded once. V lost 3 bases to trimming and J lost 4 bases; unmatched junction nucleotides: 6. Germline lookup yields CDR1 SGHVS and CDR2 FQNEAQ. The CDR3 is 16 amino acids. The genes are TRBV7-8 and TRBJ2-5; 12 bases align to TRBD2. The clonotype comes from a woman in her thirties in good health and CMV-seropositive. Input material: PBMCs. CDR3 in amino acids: CASSFSSGGVGETQYF. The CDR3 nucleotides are TGTGCCAGCAGCTTCTCTAGCGGGGGGGTTGGAGAGACCCAGTACTTC.